This TCR beta chain comes out of a study of control samples from healthy donors and cancer patients. Clones were sequenced by immunoSEQ multiplex PCR, and TCRdb holds only the in-frame ones, with some missing. The sample lists about 130,000 clones; about nine tenths were seen once. After removal of 0 bases from V and 3 bases from J, the junction contained 1 base not matched to a gene. This CDR3 region has 14 residues. Germline V CDR1 and CDR2: MNHNS, SASEGT. The source material was blood. The J gene is TRBJ1-1, the V gene TRBV6-1; 7 bases agree with TRBD1. This receptor was identified in a man aged 40-55 years in good health. This CDR3 reads CASSEAGGYTEAFF. CDR3 DNA: TGTGCCAGCAGTGAAGCAGGGGGCTACACTGAAGCTTTCTTT.